This is a list of T cell receptor beta chains from one sample in a study of blood T cell repertoires in COVID-19. The protocol was immunoSEQ multiplex PCR, while the TCRdb copy is restricted to in-frame clones and leaves out a portion. This sample has about 380,000 clones; about 87% occur once, and the top ten carry 1.3%. Sequenced material: PBMCs or T cells enriched from blood (not recorded which). The receptors were sampled from a man aged 25 to 40 who had recovered from COVID-19. Both conserved end residues are part of each CDR3. A D gene is named only where the DNA matches it firmly.

TRBJ2-3 - TRBV4-3 CASSAPSPGTQYF
TRBJ2-7 TRBD1 TRBV29-1 CSVLTGNSYEQYF
TRBJ2-7 TRBD2 TRBV12-5 CASAQAGGGRYPYEQYF
TRBJ1-2 - TRBV7-2 CASSLESQGGGSYGYTF
TRBJ1-2 - TRBV6-2/TRBV6-3 CASSYGTPYGYTF
TRBJ2-5 - TRBV19 CASNPRGDQETQYF
TRBJ1-1 - TRBV6-5 CASRIQLLNTEAFF
TRBJ1-2 - TRBV10-2 CASSSDSGSSYGYTF
TRBJ1-2 - TRBV30 CAWTPGLYGYTF
TRBJ1-3 - TRBV7-8 CASSPNRAGNTIYF